The clone carrying this TCR beta chain came up a few times. Germline trimming cut 4 bases from V and 0 bases from J; bases unmatched to any gene: 9. Looked up from germline, CDR1 is MDHEN and CDR2 is SYDVKM. The CDR3 extends over 18 amino acids. In the original workflow: The assay estimated nucleated cells by amplifying reference gene primers. Clones were read by immunoSEQ multiplex PCR, and TCRdb kept only the in-frame ones, dropping some. For V, J and clone size, that table is used; D and trimming come from the DNA. The table includes 200,000 to 300,000 clones, 87% detected once. This entry belongs to a study of blood T cell repertoires in COVID-19.

The sequence derives from a man aged 18 to 29 with active or convalescent COVID-19. The sample comprised peripheral blood. J is TRBJ1-5 and V is TRBV28; 10 nucleotides agree with TRBD1. CDR3 nucleotide sequence: TGTGCCAGCAGTTCCCTGGGACAGGGGCTTTATAGCAATCAGCCCCAGCATTTT. It codes for CASSSLGQGLYSNQPQHF.